This T cell receptor (beta chain) was sequenced in a study of T cells expressing NK-cell markers. There are 16 residues in the CDR3. The V gene's germline CDR1 is DFQATT and CDR2 SNEGSKA (reference sequence). One entry per CDR3 protein, without DNA, is what TCRdb gives after re-calling the 5' RACE reads. Its listing shows about 180,000 distinct CDR3 sequences. The sample consisted of blood T cells: a sorted CD56 or NKG2C T cell subset, CD4+ or CD8+ T cells, or bulk PBMC T cells (not recorded which). The chain recombines TRBV20-1 with TRBJ1-5; TCRdb designates TRBD1, a call that cannot be tested without DNA. This TCR derives from a man aged 18 to 69 in good health. CDR3 sequence reads: CSASAGQRYSNQPQHF.